This TCR beta chain was identified in a study of CXCR3-negative and CXCR3-positive naive CD8 T cells (dated by TCRdb to about 2019). With respect to the entire study: Some 150 million TRB reads were obtained in total, roughly 1.5 +/- 0.3 million reads per library. Data from 11 donors, pooled across two independent experiments, went into the diversity and physicochemical repertoire analyses. Naive subsets from about five donors and memory cells from 3 donors were included in the TRBV-TRBJ cluster analysis.

The CDR3 goes from the cysteine to the phenylalanine over 16 residues. The coding DNA is unavailable. Each CD8+ T cell subset was flow-sorted in triplicate, and some 310,000 cells per subset were placed directly into RLT lysis buffer. Naive CD8+ T cells were defined stringently as CD45RO-CCR7+CD27+CD95- to exclude memory contaminants. Using standard density gradient centrifugation, peripheral blood mononuclear cells were isolated from buffy coats. A FACSAria III was used to flow-sort naive CXCR3-negative and CXCR3-positive CD8+ T cells. Total RNA was extracted from sorted cells with an RNeasy Mini Kit. Sequencing instrument: NextSeq 550. The Human TCR Profiling Kit (MiLaboratory) was used to prepare UMI-labeled 5' RACE TRB cDNA libraries. The full amount of extracted RNA was used for cDNA synthesis, and the full amount of resulting cDNA was used for PCR amplification. The libraries were made side by side, with each library going through the same number of PCR cycles. The paper's processing steps were these. With a minimum of two reads required per UMI, MIGEC and MiXCR pulled out about 50,000 +/- 10,000 unique UMI-labeled TRB cDNA molecules from each library. On average, approximately 40,000 +/- 10,000 functional in-frame TRB CDR3 nucleotide clonotypes lacking stop codons were found per library. After downsampling to 5000 UMI-labeled TRB molecules per sample, diversity metrics, including normalized Shannon-Wiener and Chao1, were computed in VDJtools. Clonotype-size-weighted physicochemical properties of the central five CDR3 residues (interaction energy, strength, volume and Kidera factor 4) were computed in VDJtools. TCRdb reprocessed the reads, and each CDR3 protein sequence is entered once, without DNA. These V and J calls originate from TCRdb's pipeline instead of the authors' own analysis. This sample's clone table shows 100,000 to 150,000 distinct CDR3 sequences. Jointly, the top ten make up 0.29% of the sample.

The study at large found these results: Because surface CD5, which has been linked to self-reactivity in mice, was comparable between naive subsets, TCR interaction strength was also inferred from TRB CDR3 physicochemical properties. Naive CXCR3-negative and CXCR3-positive cells from the same donor showed similar TRBV-TRBJ usage, whereas memory cells showed distinct patterns. Both naive subsets had comparably high repertoire diversity, while memory CD8+ T cells had much lower repertoire diversity. TRB CDR3s from CXCR3-positive naive cells showed higher hydrophobicity (lower Kidera factor 4), lower energy, and higher strength and volume indices than CXCR3-negative naive cells. Freshly isolated PBMCs were used for most assays because CXCR3 expression went down partially after cryopreservation.

Concerning this clonotype itself: The antigen this receptor binds is unknown.

The chain couples TRBV12-3 or TRBV12-4 to TRBJ1-3; no DNA is available, so the TRBD1 call from TCRdb remains unchecked. This receptor was identified in a human donor in good health. Some clones in this sample may be carry-over from other donors' samples. Sequenced material: naive CXCR3- CD8+ T cells from blood. The sample's cell subset or site label, in plain terms: CD45RO-CCR7+CD27+CD95- naive CD8+ T cells lacking CXCR3 (TNR3-). The CDR3 sequence is CASSVFGQRGANTIYF.